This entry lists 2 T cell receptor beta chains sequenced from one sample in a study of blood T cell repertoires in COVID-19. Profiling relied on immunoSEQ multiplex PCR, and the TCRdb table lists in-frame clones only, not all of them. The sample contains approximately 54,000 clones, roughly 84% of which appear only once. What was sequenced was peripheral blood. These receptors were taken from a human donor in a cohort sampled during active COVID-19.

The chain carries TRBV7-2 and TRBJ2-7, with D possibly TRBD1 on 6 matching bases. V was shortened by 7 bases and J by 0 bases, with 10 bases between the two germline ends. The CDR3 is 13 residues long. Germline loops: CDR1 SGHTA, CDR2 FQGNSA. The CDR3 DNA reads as TGTGCCAGCACCGGACAGTCCTCCTACGAGCAGTACTTC. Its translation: CASTGQSSYEQYF.

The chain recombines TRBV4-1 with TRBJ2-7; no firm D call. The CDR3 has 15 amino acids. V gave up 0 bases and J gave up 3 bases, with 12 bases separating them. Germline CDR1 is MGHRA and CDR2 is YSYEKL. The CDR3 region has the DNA TGCGCCAGCAGCCAAGATGTTACCTTCTACTACGAGCAGTACTTC. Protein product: CASSQDVTFYYEQYF.